This TCR beta chain is from a study of shared clonotypes between healthy human individuals. Study-level findings and limits: The sampled material consisted only of blood, and tissue repertoires are likely to differ. A few donors had around 5.5% of their naive CD4 clonotypes in common.

Germline CDR1 is LNHNV and CDR2 is YYDKDF (reference sequence). V lost 0 bases, J lost 2 bases, and 14 bases lay in between. The CDR3 spans 16 residues. Naive CD8 cells comprised CD45RO-negative, CCR7-positively selected cells, excluding terminally differentiated effector memory CD45RA+ cells. Comment on this clone: Its cognate antigen is unknown.

As originally analysed: Filtering differed for immunoSEQ, which gave only junction sequences without quality scores. Here immunoSEQ multiplex PCR was the method, and the copy in TCRdb shows in-frame clones only, minus some. D and trimming come from the DNA, and the V and J calls and clone size come from that table. Seen here are 630,000 or so clones, 95% to 98% observed once, and the top ten hold 0.3%. This TCR was recovered from a man aged 30 to 45 in good health. This chain connects TRBV15 to TRBJ2-7; D is ambiguous. The sequenced sample consisted of naive CD8+ T cells sorted from blood. The CDR3 protein is CATSRDVLRRPYEQYF. The DNA of the CDR3 is TGTGCCACCAGCAGAGATGTCTTACGCAGACCCTACGAGCAGTACTTC.